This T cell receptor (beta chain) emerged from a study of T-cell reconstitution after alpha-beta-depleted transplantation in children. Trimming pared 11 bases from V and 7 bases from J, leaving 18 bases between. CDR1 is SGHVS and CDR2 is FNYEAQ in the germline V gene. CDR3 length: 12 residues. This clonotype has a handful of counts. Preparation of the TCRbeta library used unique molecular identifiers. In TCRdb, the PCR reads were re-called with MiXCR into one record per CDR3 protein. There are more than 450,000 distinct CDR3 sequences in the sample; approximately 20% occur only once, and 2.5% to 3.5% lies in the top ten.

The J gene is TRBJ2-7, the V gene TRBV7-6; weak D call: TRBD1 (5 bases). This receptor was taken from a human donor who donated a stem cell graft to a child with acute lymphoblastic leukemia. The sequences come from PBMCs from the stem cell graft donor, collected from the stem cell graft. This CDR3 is CASSQGSVEQYF. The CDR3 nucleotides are TGTGCCTCCTCCCAGGGAAGTGTAGAGCAGTACTTC.